This T cell receptor (beta chain) was captured by sequencing in a study of T-cell reconstitution after alpha-beta-depleted transplantation in children. This clonotype was seen a few times. This CDR3 comprises 13 residues. Trimming left V 2 bases short and J 7 bases short, with 6 bases between. The authors prepared the TCRbeta library with unique molecular identifiers. TCRdb re-derived calls from the PCR reads in MiXCR, one entry per CDR3 protein. The table includes a few hundred thousand distinct CDR3 sequences, more than 9% detected once. The origin of this receptor is a human donor who donated a stem cell graft to a child with SCID. The chain links TRBV12-3 or TRBV12-4 to TRBJ1-6; D remains unclear. The material was PBMCs from the stem cell graft donor, obtained from the stem cell graft. The DNA for the CDR3 is TGTGCCAGCAGTTTATACAGAAATTCACCCCTCCACTTT. It yields the protein CASSLYRNSPLHF.